This record covers a single T cell receptor (beta chain). Its specific antigen is unknown. Base qualities are not provided; no much larger clone lies one nucleotide away. The cohort comprised hundreds of healthy bone marrow donors. All cohort members were sampled while nominally healthy, although unrecorded immune exposures were likely present. The donor tested CMV seronegative, placing the donor among the 350 to 400 seronegative members of the cohort. Every donor gave a peripheral blood sample, and the peripheral blood mononuclear cells from that sample were used for TCR beta sequencing. Genomic DNA was extracted from the blood cell samples with the Qiagen DNeasy Blood Extraction Kit. This record belongs to a study of cytomegalovirus exposure and HLA in healthy donors (TCRdb year 2017). Notes on the research overall: An earlier analysis of some 600 of the donors reported about 280 Gb of sequence data and 95 million to 130 million unique TCR beta sequences obtained from about 200 million T cells. In the later analysis, no new phenotypic data were used to find candidate immune exposures; instead, reliance was placed on TCR beta sequences and their occurrence across donors. Four to six DR-DQ haplotypes were handled as single units for association and clustering, since linkage in the cohort was strong. All discovery cohort repertoires had been generated using a single sequencing platform. The genetic ancestry cluster associated with self-reported Caucasian donors included over 65% of the roughly 410 genotyped donors. The T cell repertoires of around 670 subjects were profiled by immunosequencing and related to cytomegalovirus serostatus. Roughly 300 gigabases of sequencing data and approximately 80 million unique TCR sequences were included in an early release covering several hundred HLA-typed donors. An earlier analysis of 500 to 750 of the donors applied high-throughput TCR beta sequencing to assess whether each TCR beta V gene segment acted as functional or pseudogenic. A separate validation cohort of over 95 different subjects was used in addition to the approximately 640-subject first cohort. A later genetic analysis used genome-wide SNP genotypes for about 65% of the roughly 670 donors, treating that subset as a discovery cohort. High-throughput TCR immunosequencing, statistical association of individual TCRs with disease status, and machine learning were combined to predict cytomegalovirus infection status. Donor age, sex, ethnicity and CMV serostatus were compiled alongside the repertoire data. Across 398 genotyped donors of the cohort, an average of 235,054 unique TCR beta nucleotide sequences per donor were sequenced, and approximately 17% of those sequences were non-productive. In a later analysis, previously published TCR beta repertoires from more than 500 donors were re-analyzed and high-resolution HLA genotyping was added so that TCR occurrence patterns could be studied. The study aimed to test whether cataloging public T cell receptors could reveal signatures of past pathogen exposure. The number of typed donors differed by locus: about 620-640 for A, B, C, DRB1 and DQB1; approximately 520 for DQA1; over 600 for DPA1; and about 450 for DPB1. HLA typing covered class I and class II loci at four-digit resolution.

To prepare the library, the immunoSEQ multiplex PCR assay was applied. The multiplex PCR relied on a mix of 60 forward primers for TCR Vbeta segments and 13 reverse primers for TCR Jbeta segments. The CDR3 region of rearranged TCR beta genes was amplified from genomic DNA with a multiplex PCR assay. Amplified TCR beta libraries were sequenced as 87-base-pair reads on the Illumina HiSeq System. Per the authors' processing: In a later analysis, some 80 million unique TCR beta chains were counted across the roughly 700 repertoires, and some 10 million of these chains were shared by at least two donors. Raw reads were error-corrected and collapsed into unique sequences by a nearest-neighbor algorithm in which closely related sequences were merged to remove PCR and sequencing errors. To assign V, D and J gene segments, CDR3 sequences were aligned to IMGT reference sequences. Each retained sequence needed at least a six-nucleotide match to both a V gene segment and a J gene segment. A rearrangement counted as productive if the CDR3 had no stop codons and remained in frame with V and J, and every other rearrangement counted as non-productive. CDR3 was defined according to IMGT convention as the region running from the second conserved V-encoded cysteine to the conserved J-encoded phenylalanine. In an earlier analysis of around 600 of the donors, sequences lacking an unambiguous match to a single V gene segment were excluded. In an earlier analysis of some 590 of the donors, V segments were called functional above 56.7% productive rearrangements and were called segregating when the between-donor standard deviation exceeded 5%. A statistical classification framework was developed to diagnose cytomegalovirus status using the catalog of TCR beta chain sequences. A later analysis assigned V and J genes by comparing TCR nucleotide sequences with IMGT/GENE-DB human TR gene sequences. Using the TCRdist pipeline, a later analysis assigned CDR3 sequences along with most-parsimonious VDJ recombination scenarios. In a later analysis, every TCR beta chain was defined by the combination of its CDR3 amino acid sequence and its V-gene family, and reads without a unique V-gene family were dropped. To address suspected cross-contamination and a sequencing artifact, a later analysis removed 450 to 700 highly shared, low-generation-probability nucleotide sequences. For each public chain, a later analysis derived a clonal expansion index from normalized ranks of inferred template counts within each repertoire. In a later analysis, generation probabilities were computed using a VDJ recombination model fitted to out-of-frame rearrangements, and the results were checked against IGoR. In a later analysis, TCR-TCR, TCR-HLA and TCR-CMV co-occurrence was scored with hypergeometric tests, and a repertoire-size bias correction was applied to TCR pairs. A later analysis estimated false discovery rates by permuting HLA or CMV assignments 20 times. A later analysis grouped co-occurring TCRs with DBSCAN, adding TCRdist sequence similarity when clustering within HLA-allele-positive subsets. Co-occurrence clustering excluded repertoires with fewer than 30,000 or more than 120,000 public chains, plus five with anomalous nucleotide sharing. In its TCRdb copy, this immuneACCESS table keeps in-frame sequences only and misses some clones. Where compared with another copy, unresolved V genes explain less than half of these, and the others have no known cause. That table gives V, J and clone size, and the DNA gave D and trimming. Within this sample are 150,000 to 190,000 clones, with around 74% of them counted one time only. The ten largest clones capture more than 1.2% of the sample.

Paper-wide results and their limitations: A later analysis reported that several top co-occurrence clusters appeared linked to parvovirus B19, influenza, CMV and Epstein-Barr virus. A group of highly shared sequence variants was considered likely to be a technical artifact of the sequencing pipeline. The 87-base-pair reads could not distinguish some IMGT-functional V segments, including TRBV6-2 and TRBV6-3, so those segments were excluded. Because some donors lacked HLA typing at each locus, the association tests relied only on the typed subset. Compared with the 666-donor mean, donors in an Asian-associated ancestry cluster had fewer N-insertions in productive TCRs, according to a later genetic analysis. In an earlier analysis of under 600 of the donors, most TCR beta V segments were observed in productive rearrangements about 90% or about 30% of the time, broadly matching IMGT annotations. In the study, 150 to 200 TCR beta chains were listed as associated with cytomegalovirus. According to the authors, the approach could potentially be generalized to other disease states and immunological phenotypes. A later analysis found that most CMV-associated TCR beta chains appeared HLA-restricted, with HLA associations seemingly driven largely by CMV exposure. In both the original and validation cohorts, the classifier was reported to diagnose cytomegalovirus status with high specificity and sensitivity. A later analysis found that HLA-associated TCR beta chains were more clonally expanded and had lower generation probabilities than equally common non-associated chains. Correlated functional status among segregating V segments might reflect linkage disequilibrium, but an unknown experimental factor could not be ruled out. The presence/absence analyses assumed that sequencing depth was roughly uniform across donors, and that assumption may not be true. A further reported finding was that TCR beta sequences accurately predicted the HLA-A and HLA-B alleles for most subjects in the first cohort. In a later analysis, more than 15,000 TCR beta sequences were associated with specific HLA alleles at a false discovery rate of 0.05. The earlier analysis of approximately 590 of the donors excluded some 15 rarely observed V segments, including chromosome 9 orphons, because counts were too low. This cohort had only TCR beta chains sequenced, and the lack of alpha or paired-chain data limited which features could be detected. A later analysis found that TCR association rates varied across HLA loci, with DRB1 alleles showing the most associated TCRs and HLA-C alleles the fewest. Most TCR sequences were observed very rarely across donors, whereas some public TCRs were present in many individuals. CMV serostatus was the only immune exposure information available for the cohort. In vitro tests confirmed that three of the cytomegalovirus-associated TCR beta chains recognize cytomegalovirus antigens. Strong co-occurrence of HLA alleles, especially DR and DQ, made assigning TCR associations to individual alleles difficult. V-gene and J-gene trimming of TCR beta chains was associated with a missense DCLRE1C variant in a later genetic analysis, and the association was replicated in an independent cohort.

According to the germline V gene, CDR1 reads SGHAT and CDR2 reads FQNNGV. CDR3 length: 19 amino acids, cysteine to phenylalanine. Only the CDR3 DNA is retained, 57 bases long and in frame from the first base. V lost 3 bases and J lost 4 bases, and the count of bases not matched to a germline gene is 20. The sample comprised PBMCs. The rearranged segments are TRBV11-2 and TRBJ2-5; TRBD2 lines up with 7 middle nucleotides. The clonotype was recovered from a man aged 18 to 29 in good health and CMV-seronegative. The CDR3 protein: CASSLGGGQGRTGGETQYF. The nucleotides read TGTGCCAGCAGCTTGGGCGGTGGGCAGGGTCGGACGGGAGGAGAGACCCAGTACTTC.